These T cell receptor beta chains were read from a single sample in a study of shared clonotypes between healthy human individuals. Only in-frame clones appear in the TCRdb table, and some are missing; sequencing was by immunoSEQ multiplex PCR. The table lists around 980,000 clones, 70% to 80% of them singletons, with 0.61% in the top ten. Sequencing was performed on memory CD4+ T cells from PBMCs. The receptors here all came from a man between 18 and 29 years old in good health. Some clones in this sample may be carry-over from other donors' samples. The CDR3 runs from the conserved cysteine through the conserved F or W. A D gene is named only where the DNA matches it firmly. The size of a clone is reported for some rows only, either as once, few or many, or as a class for expanded clones.

TRBD2	TRBJ2-1	TRBV28	NA	CASSLPGSSGRSSPFF	TGTGCCAGCAGCCTTCCGGGGTCTAGCGGGAGGTCCTCACCGTTCTTC
NA	TRBJ2-7	TRBV11-2	NA	CASSLRASYEQYF	TGTGCCAGCAGCCTCAGGGCCTCCTACGAGCAGTACTTC
NA	TRBJ1-3	TRBV28	NA	CASKDGSSGNTIYF	TGTGCCAGCAAGGACGGGAGCTCTGGAAACACCATATATTTT
NA	TRBJ2-1	TRBV5-1	NA	CASSSEFVVRENNEQFF	TGCGCCAGCAGCTCAGAGTTTGTTGTGAGGGAGAACAATGAGCAGTTCTTC
NA	TRBJ2-7	TRBV13	NA	CASSLIGDYEQYF	TGTGCCAGCAGCTTAATAGGCGACTACGAGCAGTACTTC
NA	TRBJ2-7	TRBV20-1	NA	CSAVNPEQYF	TGCAGTGCAGTGAACCCCGAGCAGTACTTC
NA	TRBJ1-2	TRBV2	NA	CASTRNYGYTF	TGTGCCAGCACCAGGAACTATGGCTACACCTTC
TRBD1	TRBJ2-7	TRBV5-6	NA	CASLRDSPYEQYF	TGTGCCAGCCTTAGGGACAGTCCCTACGAGCAGTACTTC
TRBD1	TRBJ1-5	TRBV18	NA	CASSPLDRGQEQPQHF	TGTGCCAGCTCACCACTCGACAGGGGGCAGGAGCAGCCCCAGCATTTT
NA	TRBJ1-4	TRBV4-3	NA	CASSQDPGGEKLFF	TGCGCCAGCAGCCAAGACCCTGGGGGTGAAAAACTGTTTTTT
NA	TRBJ1-6	TRBV30	NA	CAWPPRGGGSPLHF	TGTGCCTGGCCGCCGCGGGGGGGTGGTTCACCCCTCCACTTT
NA	TRBJ1-2	TRBV5-1	NA	CASSPRRGDGYTF	TGCGCCAGCAGCCCCCGCCGGGGGGACGGCTACACCTTC
TRBD1	TRBJ2-7	TRBV2	NA	CASSELGQGGGQYF	TGTGCCAGCAGTGAACTGGGACAGGGGGGTGGGCAGTACTTC
NA	TRBJ2-5	TRBV4-1	NA	CASSRTSQETQYF	TGCGCCAGCAGCCGCACGTCCCAGGAGACCCAGTACTTC
TRBD2	TRBJ2-5	TRBV28	NA	CASSLAGGQKTQYF	TGTGCCAGCAGTTTAGCGGGAGGGCAAAAGACCCAGTACTTC
NA	TRBJ2-5	TRBV28	NA	CASMRSETQYF	TGTGCCAGCATGAGGTCGGAGACCCAGTACTTC
NA	TRBJ1-4	TRBV28	NA	CASSLRGGLVEKLFF	TGTGCCAGCAGTTTAAGAGGGGGACTGGTGGAAAAACTGTTTTTT
TRBD2	TRBJ2-7	TRBV29-1	NA	CSVVGGSGSGYEQYF	TGCAGCGTTGTTGGGGGGAGCGGGAGTGGGTACGAGCAGTACTTC
TRBD1	TRBJ2-1	TRBV7-9	NA	CASSRDSYNEQFF	TGTGCCAGCAGCCGGGACAGCTACAATGAGCAGTTCTTC
NA	TRBJ1-1	TRBV14	NA	CASSRGSLTSAEAFF	TGTGCCAGCAGCCGAGGCTCTCTAACAAGCGCTGAAGCTTTCTTT
NA	TRBJ2-3	TRBV6-6	NA	CASSYSRRDTQYF	TGTGCCAGCAGTTACTCCAGGCGGGATACGCAGTATTTT
NA	TRBJ1-1	TRBV19	NA	CASSWPRGSPQPGAFF	TGTGCCAGTAGTTGGCCCCGGGGGTCCCCCCAACCCGGGGCTTTCTTT
NA	TRBJ2-1	TRBV5-1	NA	CASSLAREGRSYNEQFF	TGCGCCAGCAGCTTGGCCCGTGAAGGCCGGTCCTACAATGAGCAGTTCTTC
NA	TRBJ2-7	TRBV7-9	NA	CASTQSSYEQYF	TGTGCCAGCACCCAAAGCTCCTACGAGCAGTACTTC
TRBD2	TRBJ2-3	TRBV28	NA	CASSRLAGGGVDTQYF	TGTGCCAGCAGTAGACTAGCGGGAGGGGGGGTAGATACGCAGTATTTT
NA	TRBJ1-2	TRBV1	NA	CTSSQEPATDYGYTF	TGCACCAGCAGCCAAGAACCCGCGACAGACTATGGCTACACCTTC
NA	TRBJ2-2	TRBV9	NA	CASSVGGTGELFF	TGTGCCAGCAGCGTAGGTGGGACCGGGGAGCTGTTTTTT
NA	TRBJ2-7	TRBV6-5	NA	CASSRQQGYEQYF	TGTGCCAGCAGTCGACAACAGGGTTACGAGCAGTACTTC
NA	TRBJ1-2	TRBV19	NA	CASSSDRSANYGYTF	TGTGCCAGTAGTAGCGACAGATCAGCTAACTATGGCTACACCTTC
NA	TRBJ1-1	TRBV2	NA	CASSEDRESTEAFF	TGTGCCAGCAGTGAAGACAGGGAGTCCACTGAAGCTTTCTTT
NA	TRBJ1-1	TRBV4-1	NA	CASSQNPTALNTEAFF	TGCGCCAGCAGCCAGAACCCTACAGCCCTGAACACTGAAGCTTTCTTT
NA	TRBJ2-7	TRBV19	NA	CASSSRTRTYEQYF	TGTGCCAGTAGCTCCAGGACACGAACCTACGAGCAGTACTTC
NA	TRBJ2-2	TRBV7-2	few	CASSSPRGVWGGELFF	TGTGCCAGCAGCTCCCCTCGTGGGGTCTGGGGGGGGGAGCTGTTTTTT
NA	TRBJ1-4	TRBV14	NA	CASSQEGRANEKLFF	TGTGCCAGCAGCCAAGAGGGACGTGCTAATGAAAAACTGTTTTTT
NA	TRBJ1-3	TRBV19	NA	CASSIYQSSGNTIYF	TGTGCCAGTAGTATATACCAGAGCTCTGGAAACACCATATATTTT
TRBD1	TRBJ2-7	TRBV30	once	CAWSAPGQAHF	TGTGCCTGGAGTGCCCCGGGACAGGCACACTTC
NA	TRBJ2-6	TRBV28	once	CASRTTGSGANVLTF	TGTGCCAGCAGAACAACGGGGTCTGGGGCCAACGTCCTGACTTTC
NA	TRBJ2-7	TRBV9	NA	CASSSPRPPYEQYF	TGTGCCAGCAGCTCCCCCCGGCCCCCCTACGAGCAGTACTTC
TRBD1	TRBJ2-7	TRBV6-5	NA	CASSYSDRGAYEQYF	TGTGCCAGCAGTTACTCGGACAGGGGGGCCTACGAGCAGTACTTC
NA	TRBJ2-5	TRBV9	once	CASSVGAGLETQYF	TGTGCCAGCAGCGTGGGGGCAGGGCTGGAGACCCAGTACTTC
NA	TRBJ1-5	TRBV19	NA	CASSMRGGSNQPQHF	TGTGCCAGTAGTATGAGAGGGGGAAGCAATCAGCCCCAGCATTTT
NA	TRBJ2-3	TRBV4-1	NA	CASSQETGGRNTQYF	TGCGCCAGCAGCCAAGAAACTGGGGGGAGGAACACGCAGTATTTT
NA	TRBJ2-1	TRBV6-1	NA	CASSDKDSNPYNEQFF	TGTGCCAGCAGTGATAAAGACAGTAACCCCTACAATGAGCAGTTCTTC
TRBD1	TRBJ2-6	TRBV19	few	CASSIRQGLGAGANVLTF	TGTGCCAGTAGTATCCGACAGGGGCTAGGGGCTGGGGCCAACGTCCTGACTTTC
NA	TRBJ1-3	TRBV5-1	once	CASTPQGISGNTIYF	TGCGCCAGCACTCCTCAGGGGATCTCTGGAAACACCATATATTTT
NA	TRBJ1-5	TRBV2	NA	CASRFEPPGSNQPQHF	TGTGCCAGCAGATTCGAGCCCCCAGGGAGCAATCAGCCCCAGCATTTT
TRBD2	TRBJ2-3	TRBV7-3	NA	CASSPVGLETDTQYF	TGTGCCAGCAGTCCCGTGGGACTAGAGACAGATACGCAGTATTTT
TRBD1	TRBJ2-3	TRBV10-2	once	CASTLPGTGDTDTQYF	TGCGCCAGCACTCTCCCCGGGACAGGGGACACAGATACGCAGTATTTT
TRBD1	TRBJ1-1	TRBV7-2	NA	CASSRDRGNTEAFF	TGTGCCAGCAGCCGGGACAGGGGGAACACTGAAGCTTTCTTT
NA	TRBJ2-7	TRBV30	NA	CAWSDTSYEQYF	TGTGCCTGGAGCGATACAAGCTACGAGCAGTACTTC
NA	TRBJ2-5	TRBV28	NA	CASSLGGNQETQYF	TGTGCCAGCAGTTTAGGAGGAAACCAAGAGACCCAGTACTTC
TRBD2	TRBJ2-5	TRBV9	NA	CASSVGTSDQETQYF	TGTGCCAGCAGCGTAGGTACTAGCGACCAAGAGACCCAGTACTTC
TRBD1	TRBJ1-5	TRBV6-1	NA	CASSPGGAGQPQHF	TGTGCCAGCAGTCCAGGGGGCGCGGGTCAGCCCCAGCATTTT
TRBD1	TRBJ1-1	TRBV5-7	NA	CASSLTQGGTEAFF	TGTGCCAGCAGCCTAACACAGGGGGGCACTGAAGCTTTCTTT
TRBD1	TRBJ2-7	TRBV7-3	NA	CASSLAGGAYEQYF	TGTGCCAGCAGCTTAGCAGGGGGCGCCTACGAGCAGTACTTC